The rows below give T cell receptor beta chains drawn from one sample of a study of blood T cell repertoires in COVID-19. Sequenced by immunoSEQ multiplex PCR; TCRdb stores in-frame clones only, minus some. The repertoire has around 460,000 clones, roughly 90% of them found once; the top ten carry around 0.92%. Input material: peripheral blood. These receptors came from a man aged 18 to 35 with COVID-19, enrolled during active disease. Each CDR3 is given with its conserved first and last residue. Each record gives: J gene, V gene, CDR3 protein.

>TRBJ1-4|TRBV7-9
CASSLFTGKLFF
>TRBJ2-5|TRBV10-2
CASSEARRETQYF
>TRBJ1-5|TRBV30
CAWSSTGEEGQPQHF
>TRBJ2-1|TRBV20-1
CSASWVGGNEQFF
>TRBJ2-7|TRBV28
CASRRGGYEQYF
>TRBJ2-7|TRBV6-5
CASSPAGPREQYF
>TRBJ1-6|TRBV13
CASSSQGALSTSSPLHF
>TRBJ1-1|TRBV5-1
CASWGGLGNTEAFF
>TRBJ2-3|TRBV5-1
CASSYGTESTDTQYF
>TRBJ2-2|TRBV7-9
CASSLRTDAANTGELFF
>TRBJ2-2|TRBV2
CASSVNGGAAGELFF
>TRBJ2-5|TRBV10-2
CASVPSGGGYQETQYF
>TRBJ2-1|TRBV3-1/TRBV3-2
CASSPSVGTSGSNEQFF
>TRBJ2-3|TRBV9
CASSARGTINTDTQYF
>TRBJ2-5|TRBV29-1
CSVVEFGETQYF
>TRBJ1-2|TRBV9
CASSAQLERYGYTF
>TRBJ2-1|TRBV30
CAWSVGKARAQQFF
>TRBJ2-1|TRBV19
CASSIPAGAEQFF
>TRBJ2-6|TRBV11-2
CASSFAGIGANVLTF
>TRBJ2-7|TRBV4-1
CASSQVSASFYEQYF
>TRBJ2-7|TRBV7-9
CASSVGTETYEQYF
>TRBJ2-7|TRBV3-1/TRBV3-2
CASSSRVNYEQYF
>TRBJ2-3|TRBV5-1
CASSVFGTGAMISGTDTQYF
>TRBJ2-5|TRBV24-1
CATRESGGQETQYF
>TRBJ2-7|TRBV15
CATSSGTGGFYEQYF
>TRBJ2-7|TRBV19
CASSRTGAYEQYF
>TRBJ2-3|TRBV9
CASSVDLGGADTQYF
>TRBJ2-7|TRBV19
CASTQTSGSYEQYF
>TRBJ2-3|TRBV7-8
CASSSIPGTSGSTDTQYF
>TRBJ2-7|TRBV7-2
CASLRLAGPYEQYF
>TRBJ1-4|TRBV25-1
CASSEPGSDNEKLFF
>TRBJ2-3|TRBV3-1/TRBV3-2
CASSQEGLGPSTDTQYF
>TRBJ1-4|TRBV5-1
CASSRNGGVNQEKLFF
>TRBJ2-5|TRBV19
CASSSPGLGRETQYF
>TRBJ1-4|TRBV21-1
CASSKGDSYNEKLFF
>TRBJ2-1|TRBV4-1
CASSPGLAYSYNEQFF